Following are 18 T cell receptor beta chains from one sample sequenced in a study of post-analysis software for immune sequencing data (dated by TCRdb to about 2015). The investigation overall reported the following: Patients showed significantly higher frequencies than controls for several TRBV segments, among them TRBV5-6, TRBV5-1 and TRBV20-1.

Receptor amplification or capture employed PCR. Reads for this sample came from an Illumina HiSeq 2500. To reduce PCR and sequencing biases, unique molecular identifiers were built into the TCR beta cDNA libraries. TCRdb redid the processing of the public reads, applying fastp at Q25 and MiXCR, and retained in-frame beta chains. Each record represents a unique CDR3 protein, reported with the most common genes and DNA among its rows. The sample yields approximately 570,000 distinct CDR3 sequences; 44% were counted once. Under 2% of the sample lies in the top ten. What these receptors recognize is not known. The material sequenced was blood. The source of these receptors is a girl under 18 with multiple sclerosis.

This clonotype was seen a few times. The V call is TRBV7-2, the J call TRBJ2-7; D remains unclear. CDR3 size: 16 residues. V lost 4 bases to trimming and J lost 2 bases, with 18 bases between them. The germline CDR1 and CDR2 sequences are SGHTA and FQGNSA. CDR3 nucleotides: TGTGCCAGCAGCTCGCAGGATAGACTGAAACCCTACGAGCAGTACTTC. Its translation is CASSSQDRLKPYEQYF.

This sequence joins TRBV20-1 and TRBJ1-2, with 7 bases lining up with TRBD1. This CDR3 is 16 amino acids long. In germline, CDR1 is DFQATT, CDR2 SNEGSKA (reference sequence). V gave up 6 bases and J gave up 3 bases; unmatched junction bases: 16. The CDR3 DNA is TGCAGTGCCGACGAGGGTCCAGGGGGTAGGGACTATGGCTACACCTTC. Residues: CSADEGPGGRDYGYTF.

This clonotype was counted between two and nine times. The chain combines TRBV7-2 with TRBJ2-5, with 10 bases lining up with TRBD2. The junction had 11 bases not matched to a gene; V was cut back by 5 bases and J by 5 bases. Germline V gene sequence: CDR1 SGHTA, CDR2 FQGNSA. The CDR3 length is 16 residues. The CDR3 here is CASSIGTSARSETQYF. In DNA form, the CDR3 reads TGTGCCAGCAGCATCGGGACTAGCGCGCGGTCGGAGACCCAGTACTTC.

This rearrangement joins TRBV7-3 to TRBJ2-5; 14 bases fit TRBD2. From germline, CDR1 is SGHTA and CDR2 FQGTGA. Germline trimming cut 2 bases from V and 3 bases from J; bases unmatched to any gene: 5. This CDR3 has 17 residues. The CDR3 sequence: CASSLGTSGGWEETQYF. CDR3 nucleotides: TGTGCCAGCAGCTTAGGGACTAGCGGGGGATGGGAAGAGACCCAGTACTTC. The full variable domain, its missing parts supplied by reference TRBV7-3 and TRBJ2-5, is GAGVSQTPSNKVTEKGKYVELRCDPISGHTALYWYRQSLGQGPEFLIYFQGTGAADDSGLPNDRFFAVRPEGSVSTLKIQRTERGDSAVYLCASSLGTSGGWEETQYFGPGTRLLVL.

This clonotype was detected a few times. J is TRBJ2-3 and V is TRBV19; D assignment may be TRBD1 or TRBD2 (5 bases each). Germline V lookup: CDR1 LNHDA, CDR2 SQIVND (reference sequence). This CDR3 contains 10 residues. Trimming removed 8 bases from V and 6 bases from J, with 6 bases in between. CDR3 nucleotides: TGTGCCAGTGAGGGGGATACGCAGTATTTT. Its translation is CASEGDTQYF.

The chain has TRBV28 and TRBJ2-1; 8 nucleotides match TRBD2. Germline-derived CDR1 and CDR2 are MDHEN and SYDVKM. The CDR3 extends over 14 amino acids. After removal of 8 bases from V and 7 bases from J, the junction contained 10 bases not matched to a gene. CDR3 DNA sequence: TGTGCCAGCTACCCGGGAGCGGGAGTGAATGAGCAGTTCTTC. Translated, it gives CASYPGAGVNEQFF.

The V call is TRBV6-5, the J call TRBJ1-1, with TRBD1 as a possible D gene (6 bases). Looked up from germline, CDR1 is MNHEY and CDR2 is SVGAGI. This CDR3 is 15 amino acids long. V was trimmed by 0 bases and J by 7 bases, leaving 15 bases between them. CDR3 sequence (DNA): TGTGCCAGCAGTTACTCGGGGCAGGGGTTTGGTGAAGCTTTCTTT. As protein: CASSYSGQGFGEAFF.

This clonotype has a handful of counts. This chain uses TRBV5-1 with TRBJ2-1; TRBD1 matches 11 bases. J lost 8 bases, V lost 4 bases, and 11 bases had no gene match. CDR3 size: 16 residues. The germline V gene has CDR1 SGHRS and CDR2 YFSETQ. The CDR3 reads CASSPFGQGATDEQFF. In DNA, the CDR3 is TGCGCCAGCAGCCCCTTTGGACAGGGGGCAACAGATGAGCAGTTCTTC.

This clonotype was detected only a few times. The chain carries TRBV5-1 and TRBJ1-2, with D possibly being TRBD1 (5 bases). CDR1 SGHRS and CDR2 YFSETQ come from the germline V gene. This CDR3 spans 14 amino acids. Trimming cost V 2 bases and J 6 bases, with 14 bases left between them. CDR3 DNA: TGCGCCAGCAGCTTAGGACAAGACGCTGATGGCTACACCTTC. Its protein product is CASSLGQDADGYTF.

The chain employs TRBV20-1 and TRBJ1-5, with 12 nucleotides matching TRBD1. The CDR3 is 15 residues long. Germline CDR1 DFQATT, CDR2 SNEGSKA (reference sequence). V dropped 4 bases and J dropped 4; count of bases not matched to a gene: 5. CDR3 in DNA: TGCAGTGCTATCCGGGACAGGGGGCCGAATCAGCCCCAGCATTTT. Residues: CSAIRDRGPNQPQHF.

This clonotype was picked up one time. The chain has TRBV4-2 and TRBJ2-1, with 12 bases fitting TRBD2. Losses at the gene ends were 4 bases for V and 12 bases for J; bases not matched to a gene: 13. This CDR3 is built from 16 residues. Germline CDR1 LGHNA, CDR2 YNFKEQ. DNA of the CDR3: TGTGCCAGCAGCCCTTCTAGCGGGAGGGGAGCAGATACGCAGTTCTTC. The encoded protein is CASSPSSGRGADTQFF.

The J gene is TRBJ1-6, the V gene TRBV19, with D possibly TRBD1 on 5 matching bases. Per germline, CDR1 LNHDA and CDR2 SQIVND (reference sequence). The CDR3 runs 13 residues. The ends were cut back, 7 bases at V and 10 bases at J, with 14 bases in the middle. The CDR3, as DNA: TGTGCCAGTAAGGGACTCACGCAGTCACCCCTCCACTTT. It codes for CASKGLTQSPLHF.

In its sample, this clonotype was seen a few times. The chain combines TRBV12-3 or TRBV12-4 with TRBJ1-2; perhaps TRBD1 as D (6 bases). The V gene lost 6 bases and the J gene lost 3 bases, with 11 bases spanning the gap. This CDR3 has 13 residues. The CDR3 nucleotides read TGTGCCAGCAGCCGGGACACCGACTATGGCTACACCTTC. This translates into CASSRDTDYGYTF.

This sequence joins TRBV4-1 and TRBJ2-7; D is ambiguous. Trimming took off 4 bases at V and 1 base at J, with 14 bases between the two ends. The CDR3 extends over 15 amino acids. CDR1 is MGHRA and CDR2 is YSYEKL in the germline V gene. The CDR3 nucleotides are TGCGCCAGCAGCCCCGGTCAGGCCGTGTCCTACGAGCAGTACTTC. This sequence encodes CASSPGQAVSYEQYF.

The chain has TRBV12-3 or TRBV12-4 and TRBJ1-2, with 8 positions matching TRBD1. The V segment lost 1 base and the J segment 3 bases; nucleotides outside the gene matches: 10. The CDR3 spans 17 residues. CDR3 in DNA: TGTGCCAGCAGTTTAGGGACAGGGTCGATTTCCCACTATGGCTACACCTTC. This sequence encodes CASSLGTGSISHYGYTF.

The chain is built from TRBV5-1 and TRBJ1-5; D call uncertain. The V end lost 2 bases, the J end lost 3 bases, and 6 bases lay between the germline ends. Germline CDR1 and CDR2: SGHRS and YFSETQ. The CDR3 runs to 13 residues. The CDR3 loop is CASSFDTNQPQHF. CDR3 nucleotides: TGCGCCAGCAGCTTTGACACCAATCAGCCCCAGCATTTT.

The chain employs TRBV7-6 and TRBJ2-3; no clear D gene. This CDR3 is 15 amino acids long. Germline V CDR1 and CDR2: SGHVS, FNYEAQ. Trimming took 6 bases from V and 2 from J, leaving 15 bases between them. CDR3: CASSPFTPITDTQYF. Written as DNA, the CDR3 is TGTGCCAGCAGTCCCTTCACCCCGATCACAGATACGCAGTATTTT.

The genes are TRBV30 and TRBJ1-1; no reliable D call. V lost 5 bases to trimming and J lost 0 bases, with 7 bases between them. Germline V gene lookup returns CDR1 GTSNPN and CDR2 SVGIG (reference sequence). CDR3 length: 12 amino acids. CDR3 in amino acids: CAWSSMNTEAFF. The CDR3 nucleotides are TGTGCCTGGTCCAGTATGAACACTGAAGCTTTCTTT.